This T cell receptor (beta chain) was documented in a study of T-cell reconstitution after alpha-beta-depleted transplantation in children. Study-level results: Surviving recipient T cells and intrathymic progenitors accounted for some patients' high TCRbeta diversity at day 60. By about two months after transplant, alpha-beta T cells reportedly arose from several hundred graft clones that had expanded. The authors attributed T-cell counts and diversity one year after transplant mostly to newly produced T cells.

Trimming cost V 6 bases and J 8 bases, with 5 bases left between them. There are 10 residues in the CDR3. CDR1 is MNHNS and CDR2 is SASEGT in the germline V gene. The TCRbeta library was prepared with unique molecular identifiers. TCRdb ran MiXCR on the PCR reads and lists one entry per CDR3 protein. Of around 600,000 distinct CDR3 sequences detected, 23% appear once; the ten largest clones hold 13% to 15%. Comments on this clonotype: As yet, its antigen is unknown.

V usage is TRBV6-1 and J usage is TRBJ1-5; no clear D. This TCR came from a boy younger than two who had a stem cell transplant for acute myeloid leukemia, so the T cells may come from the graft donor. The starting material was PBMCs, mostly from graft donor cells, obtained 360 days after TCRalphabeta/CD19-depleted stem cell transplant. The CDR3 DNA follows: TGTGCCAGCAGCGGGGAGCCCCAGCATTTT. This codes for CASSGEPQHF.